Listed here are 18 T cell receptor beta chains from one sample, sequenced in a study of cytomegalovirus exposure and HLA in healthy donors. The PCR contained 60 Vbeta and 13 Jbeta primers. Profiling relied on immunoSEQ multiplex PCR, and the TCRdb table lists in-frame clones only, not all of them. Its listing shows fewer than 150,000 clones. Sequencing was carried out using PBMCs. Receptors were obtained from a woman in her fifties or sixties in good health and CMV-seronegative.

The chain has TRBV2 and TRBJ2-7, with TRBD1 matching 8 bases. V was pared by 1 base and J by 2 bases, with 4 bases of the junction left unmatched. This CDR3 contains 15 residues. From germline, CDR1 is SNHLY and CDR2 FYNNEI. The CDR3 loop reads CASSEGTGPPYEQYF. CDR3 nucleotide sequence: TGTGCCAGCAGTGAAGGGACAGGGCCCCCCTACGAGCAGTACTTC.

The chain couples TRBV16 to TRBJ1-1; D is unresolved. CDR3 length: 17 amino acids. Germline V gene data show CDR1 as KGHSY and CDR2 as FQNENV. Trimming took 0 bases from V and 3 from J, leaving 17 bases between them. In DNA form, the CDR3 reads TGTGCCAGCAGCCAATCTTTTAGAGGGATACGGGACACTGAAGCTTTCTTT. This codes for CASSQSFRGIRDTEAFF.

This chain joins TRBV6-5 and TRBJ2-7, with 10 positions matching TRBD1. The CDR3 extends over 16 amino acids. Germline V lookup: CDR1 MNHEY, CDR2 SVGAGI. Unmatched junction bases numbered 11, after V lost 4 bases and J lost 5 bases. The CDR3 loop reads CASSSTRDRGQDEQYF. The CDR3 DNA is TGTGCCAGCAGTTCTACCCGGGACAGGGGTCAGGACGAGCAGTACTTC.

The chain couples TRBV28 to TRBJ1-5, with 7 bases fitting TRBD1. Trimming took 5 bases from V and 4 from J; bases not matched to a gene: 8. Germline V lookup: CDR1 MDHEN, CDR2 SYDVKM. The length of the CDR3 is 15 residues. CDR3 sequence (DNA): TGTGCCAGCAGTATGTCGGGACAGCAAAATCAGCCCCAGCATTTT. Amino acid sequence: CASSMSGQQNQPQHF.

The rearrangement uses TRBV7-3 and TRBJ2-1, with 13 bases that match TRBD2. Per the germline V gene, CDR1 is SGHTA and CDR2 is FQGTGA. Unmatched junction bases numbered 8, after V lost 5 bases and J lost 7 bases. This CDR3 spans 16 amino acids. CDR3 bases: TGTGCCAGCAGCCATCGGACTAGCGGGAGTTTTAATGAGCAGTTCTTC. Its protein product is CASSHRTSGSFNEQFF.

The chain uses TRBV7-9 and TRBJ2-1, with 7 nucleotides matching TRBD2. This CDR3 spans 14 amino acids. V gave up 11 bases and J gave up 5 bases; unmatched junction bases: 12. Germline V lookup: CDR1 SEHNR, CDR2 FQNEAQ (reference sequence). Here the CDR3 reads CALTAGLADNEQFF. CDR3 DNA: TGTGCCTTAACGGCGGGGCTAGCGGACAATGAGCAGTTCTTC.

The chain joins TRBV11-2 to TRBJ2-2; TRBD1 matches 7 bases. CDR1 and CDR2 from the germline V gene are SGHAT and FQNNGV. CDR3 size: 14 residues. The V and J ends lost 5 bases and 7 bases, in that order; junction bases with no gene match: 7. CDR3 coding DNA: TGTGCCAGCAGCCCGACAGGGATTGGCGGGGAGCTGTTTTTT. Its translation: CASSPTGIGGELFF.

This sequence joins TRBV6-5 and TRBJ1-2; 7 bases are a match to TRBD1. The CDR3 contains 13 residues. With V trimmed by 6 bases and J by 2 bases, 3 bases remained unmatched. Germline V CDR1 and CDR2: MNHEY, SVGAGI. The CDR3 reads CASSPTGNYGYTF. CDR3 sequence (DNA): TGTGCCAGCAGCCCGACAGGGAACTATGGCTACACCTTC.

The chain recombines TRBV18 with TRBJ2-7; no reliable D call. This CDR3 is built from 13 residues. The germline V gene has CDR1 KGHSH and CDR2 LQKENI. V gave up 1 base and J gave up 2 bases, with 6 bases separating them. The CDR3 spells CASSPRSTYEQYF. CDR3 nucleotide sequence: TGTGCCAGCTCACCACGTTCTACCTACGAGCAGTACTTC.

This sequence joins TRBV28 and TRBJ1-5; no definite D call. The CDR3 is made up of 16 amino acids. V lost 0 bases and J lost 0, with 9 bases in between. Germline CDR1 MDHEN, CDR2 SYDVKM. CDR3 sequence reads: CASSLWTQLSNQPQHF. DNA for the CDR3: TGTGCCAGCAGTTTATGGACACAGCTTAGCAATCAGCCCCAGCATTTT.

The chain is built from TRBV5-3 and TRBJ2-7, with D uncertain. TRBV5-3 is placed among ORFs of uncertain function. The length of the CDR3 is 13 residues. V was pared by 1 base and J by 0 bases, with 5 bases between. CDR3 sequence (DNA): TGTGCCAGAAGCTTGCTAAGCTCCTACGAGCAGTACTTC. Translation: CARSLLSSYEQYF.

The chain uses TRBV10-3 and TRBJ1-2; tentatively, D is TRBD1 (5 bases). Trimming removed 2 bases from V and 11 bases from J, with 12 bases in between. Germline assignment: CDR1 ENHRY and CDR2 SYGVKD. The CDR3 runs to 12 residues. CDR3: CAISEKTAGYTF. CDR3 sequence (DNA): TGTGCCATCAGTGAGAAGACAGCCGGTTACACCTTC.

The V call is TRBV7-9, the J call TRBJ2-2, with TRBD1 matching 7 bases. The CDR3 runs to 15 residues. Germline trimming cut 1 base from V and 4 bases from J; bases unmatched to any gene: 3. Germline V gives CDR1 SEHNR, CDR2 FQNEAQ (reference sequence). CDR3 residues: CASSLESGGTGELFF. The CDR3, as DNA: TGTGCCAGCAGCTTAGAATCAGGGGGCACCGGGGAGCTGTTTTTT.

The chain uses TRBV5-4 and TRBJ2-7; 7 bases are a match to TRBD2. There are 16 residues in the CDR3. Germline trimming cut 0 bases from V and 2 bases from J; bases unmatched to any gene: 8. Germline loops: CDR1 SGHNT, CDR2 YYREEE (reference sequence). In nucleotides, the CDR3 is TGTGCCAGCAGCTTGGAACCTCTGGGAGGGCCCTACGAGCAGTACTTC. Protein sequence: CASSLEPLGGPYEQYF.

The CDR3: CASGGSSTEAFF. In nucleotides, the CDR3 is TGTGCCAGCGGGGGGAGCTCCACTGAAGCTTTCTTT. The V gene is TRBV2, the J gene TRBJ1-1; possible D gene TRBD1, 5 bases. The germline CDR1 and CDR2 sequences are SNHLY and FYNNEI. The CDR3 spans 12 residues. The V end was cut by 8 bases, the J end by 4 bases, with 11 bases between.

The chain combines TRBV6-6 with TRBJ2-1; 10 nucleotides agree with TRBD2. This CDR3 is built from 15 residues. With 4 bases clipped from V and 6 bases from J, the junction kept 6 bases outside the gene matches. Per germline, CDR1 MNHNY and CDR2 SVGAGI (reference sequence). The DNA of the CDR3 is TGTGCCAGCAGTTCCCCTTTAGCGGGAGGCAATGAGCAGTTCTTC. Protein: CASSSPLAGGNEQFF.

A note on this clone: The same CDR3 can be traced to other DNA sequences in this sample. This chain connects TRBV6-5 to TRBJ2-6, with D tentatively TRBD2 (6 bases). V was pared by 6 bases and J by 0 bases, with 9 bases between. The CDR3 extends over 15 amino acids. The germline gives CDR1 MNHEY, CDR2 SVGAGI. Written as DNA, the CDR3 is TGTGCCAGCAGGACGGGGGACTCTGGGGCCAACGTCCTGACTTTC. Its protein is CASRTGDSGANVLTF.

V is TRBV6-6 and J is TRBJ2-3; D is possibly TRBD2 (6 bases). V dropped 0 bases and J dropped 2 bases, with 12 bases sitting between them. CDR1 is MNHNY, CDR2 SVGAGI, per germline (reference sequence). This CDR3 is 16 amino acids long. CDR3 sequence reads: CASSYSAGKDTDTQYF. The CDR3 DNA is TGTGCCAGCAGTTACTCTGCGGGGAAGGACACAGATACGCAGTATTTT.